The rows below give T cell receptor beta chains drawn from one sample of a study of shared clonotypes between healthy human individuals. The table came from immunoSEQ multiplex PCR; TCRdb's copy has only in-frame clones and leaves some out. The sample has 2 million to 2.5 million clones, approximately 93% seen once; the top ten hold 0.39%. The specimen was naive CD4+ T cells from PBMCs. The receptor set was obtained from a man in his late teens or twenties in good health. Some clones in this sample may be carry-over from other donors' samples. The CDR3 runs from the conserved cysteine through the conserved F or W. Each record gives: V gene, J gene, clone size, D gene, CDR3 protein, CDR3 DNA. D genes are given only for firm matches. Clone size is given for some rows only: seen once, a few or many times, or a class if the clone is expanded.

V gene: TRBV6-5; J gene: TRBJ2-7; clone size: .; D gene: TRBD2; CDR3 protein: CASSLAGGSSYEQYF; CDR3 DNA: TGTGCCAGCAGTTTAGCGGGAGGGAGCTCCTACGAGCAGTACTTC
V gene: TRBV29-1; J gene: TRBJ2-1; clone size: .; D gene: .; CDR3 protein: CSVEGSYNEQFF; CDR3 DNA: TGCAGCGTTGAAGGGTCCTACAATGAGCAGTTCTTC
V gene: TRBV9; J gene: TRBJ2-3; clone size: once; D gene: .; CDR3 protein: CASSVESSTDTQYF; CDR3 DNA: TGTGCCAGCAGCGTAGAATCTAGCACAGATACGCAGTATTTT
V gene: TRBV29-1; J gene: TRBJ2-5; clone size: .; D gene: TRBD1; CDR3 protein: CSAAQGAGETQYF; CDR3 DNA: TGCAGCGCAGCACAGGGGGCGGGGGAGACCCAGTACTTC
V gene: TRBV7-9; J gene: TRBJ2-5; clone size: .; D gene: .; CDR3 protein: CASSSTETQYF; CDR3 DNA: TGTGCCAGCAGCTCGACGGAGACCCAGTACTTC
V gene: TRBV5-1; J gene: TRBJ2-2; clone size: once; D gene: TRBD2; CDR3 protein: CASSDVAGGPPGELFF; CDR3 DNA: TGCGCCAGCAGCGACGTAGCGGGAGGGCCGCCCGGGGAGCTGTTTTTT
V gene: TRBV28; J gene: TRBJ2-7; clone size: .; D gene: .; CDR3 protein: CASTRGSYEQYF; CDR3 DNA: TGTGCCAGCACCCGGGGGAGCTACGAGCAGTACTTC
V gene: TRBV9; J gene: TRBJ2-6; clone size: once; D gene: .; CDR3 protein: CASSLGVAEPGANVLTF; CDR3 DNA: TGTGCCAGCAGCCTGGGAGTAGCGGAGCCTGGGGCCAACGTCCTGACTTTC
V gene: TRBV9; J gene: TRBJ2-7; clone size: .; D gene: TRBD2; CDR3 protein: CASSGGLAGVYEQYF; CDR3 DNA: TGTGCCAGCAGCGGGGGACTAGCGGGAGTCTACGAGCAGTACTTC
V gene: TRBV19; J gene: TRBJ2-7; clone size: .; D gene: .; CDR3 protein: CASSIVAGAYEQYF; CDR3 DNA: TGTGCCAGTAGTATAGTCGCAGGGGCCTACGAGCAGTACTTC
V gene: TRBV7-9; J gene: TRBJ2-2; clone size: .; D gene: .; CDR3 protein: CASSLGRQGYTGELFF; CDR3 DNA: TGTGCCAGCAGCTTAGGTCGGCAGGGTTACACCGGGGAGCTGTTTTTT
V gene: TRBV5-4; J gene: TRBJ2-5; clone size: .; D gene: TRBD2; CDR3 protein: CASSPSSGSWETQYF; CDR3 DNA: TGTGCCAGCAGCCCTTCCAGCGGGAGTTGGGAGACCCAGTACTTC
V gene: TRBV18; J gene: TRBJ2-7; clone size: .; D gene: .; CDR3 protein: CASSPPQLSYEQYF; CDR3 DNA: TGTGCCAGCTCACCACCCCAGCTGTCCTACGAGCAGTACTTC
V gene: TRBV30; J gene: TRBJ1-3; clone size: .; D gene: .; CDR3 protein: CAWTGLAGNTIYF; CDR3 DNA: TGTGCCTGGACGGGGTTGGCTGGAAACACCATATATTTT
V gene: TRBV11-3; J gene: TRBJ1-5; clone size: .; D gene: .; CDR3 protein: CASSFRTLGGDNQPQHF; CDR3 DNA: TGTGCCAGCAGCTTCAGAACCCTTGGGGGGGACAATCAGCCCCAGCATTTT
V gene: TRBV10-3; J gene: TRBJ2-5; clone size: .; D gene: TRBD2; CDR3 protein: CAISRQRETFQETQYF; CDR3 DNA: TGTGCCATCAGTAGGCAGCGGGAGACCTTCCAAGAGACCCAGTACTTC
V gene: TRBV7-3; J gene: TRBJ2-3; clone size: .; D gene: .; CDR3 protein: CASSLGLVGVDTQYF; CDR3 DNA: TGTGCCAGCAGCTTGGGCCTAGTGGGAGTAGATACGCAGTATTTT
V gene: TRBV19; J gene: TRBJ1-5; clone size: once; D gene: .; CDR3 protein: CASTVRGEGEQPQHF; CDR3 DNA: TGTGCCAGTACCGTCCGGGGGGAGGGTGAGCAGCCCCAGCATTTT
V gene: TRBV4-1; J gene: TRBJ1-1; clone size: .; D gene: .; CDR3 protein: CASSQVHPSGTEAFF; CDR3 DNA: TGCGCCAGCAGCCAAGTCCACCCCTCGGGCACTGAAGCTTTCTTT
V gene: TRBV11-2; J gene: TRBJ1-2; clone size: .; D gene: .; CDR3 protein: CASSLTSYGYTF; CDR3 DNA: TGTGCCAGCAGCTTAACGAGCTATGGCTACACCTTC
V gene: TRBV5-1; J gene: TRBJ2-1; clone size: .; D gene: .; CDR3 protein: CASSPGQANNEQFF; CDR3 DNA: TGCGCCAGCAGCCCTGGGCAGGCGAACAATGAGCAGTTCTTC
V gene: TRBV6-4; J gene: TRBJ1-2; clone size: .; D gene: TRBD1; CDR3 protein: CASSQGVGGSYGYTF; CDR3 DNA: TGTGCCAGCAGCCAAGGGGTAGGGGGCAGCTATGGCTACACCTTC
V gene: TRBV15; J gene: TRBJ1-6; clone size: once; D gene: .; CDR3 protein: CATGGEGRYNSPLHF; CDR3 DNA: TGTGCCACGGGGGGAGAGGGACGATATAATTCACCCCTCCACTTT
V gene: TRBV5-1; J gene: TRBJ1-1; clone size: few; D gene: TRBD1; CDR3 protein: CASKGQGNTEAFF; CDR3 DNA: TGCGCCAGCAAGGGACAGGGGAACACTGAAGCTTTCTTT
V gene: TRBV6-5; J gene: TRBJ1-1; clone size: .; D gene: .; CDR3 protein: CASADRRATEAFF; CDR3 DNA: TGTGCCAGCGCCGACAGGCGTGCCACTGAAGCTTTCTTT
V gene: TRBV30; J gene: TRBJ1-5; clone size: few; D gene: .; CDR3 protein: CAWSVGAIGNQPQHF; CDR3 DNA: TGTGCCTGGAGTGTAGGAGCCATCGGCAATCAGCCCCAGCATTTT
V gene: TRBV7-9; J gene: TRBJ2-3; clone size: .; D gene: .; CDR3 protein: CASSLVGSSKSDTQYF; CDR3 DNA: TGTGCCAGCAGCTTAGTAGGCTCCTCTAAGTCAGATACGCAGTATTTT
V gene: TRBV13; J gene: TRBJ2-1; clone size: .; D gene: .; CDR3 protein: CASSAPGWAWNEQFF; CDR3 DNA: TGTGCCAGCAGCGCGCCGGGTTGGGCTTGGAATGAGCAGTTCTTC
V gene: TRBV5-4; J gene: TRBJ2-3; clone size: .; D gene: .; CDR3 protein: CASREGDTQYF; CDR3 DNA: TGTGCCAGCAGGGAGGGAGATACGCAGTATTTT
V gene: TRBV2; J gene: TRBJ1-1; clone size: few; D gene: .; CDR3 protein: CASRLQGMNTEAFF; CDR3 DNA: TGTGCCAGCAGGCTACAGGGCATGAACACTGAAGCTTTCTTT